The present T cell receptor (beta chain) was sequenced within a study of T-cell reconstitution after alpha-beta-depleted transplantation in children. This CDR3 contains 16 residues. The V end was cut by 1 base, the J end by 1 base, with 14 bases between. Per the germline V gene, CDR1 is LGHNA and CDR2 is YSLEER. This clonotype has ten or more counts. A TCRbeta library incorporating unique molecular identifiers was prepared. TCRdb reprocessed the PCR reads via MiXCR and lists one record per CDR3 protein. The repertoire includes roughly 220,000 distinct CDR3 sequences, more than 10% of them detected once, and roughly 2.8% sits in the top ten.

The sequencing used PBMCs from the stem cell graft donor, collected from the stem cell graft. The gene calls are TRBV4-3 and TRBJ2-7; possible D gene TRBD1, 5 bases. This TCR came from a human donor who donated a stem cell graft to a child with acute lymphoblastic leukemia. The CDR3: CASSQGWGDPSYEQYF. CDR3 DNA: TGCGCCAGCAGCCAAGGATGGGGCGATCCGTCCTACGAGCAGTACTTC.